This entry lists 20 T cell receptor beta chains sequenced from one sample in a study. Each CDR3 protein is one row after TCRdb ran MiXCR on the 5' RACE reads. The data hold about 42,000 distinct CDR3 sequences, with about 32% observed a single time. Specimen: tumor-infiltrating memory CD4+ T cells sorted from the breast tumor. The subset: memory CD4+ T cells, CD4+CD45RO+CD25-. The receptors shown here come from a female donor with breast cancer.

The chain employs TRBV27 and TRBJ2-3; D unclear. The length of the CDR3 is 14 residues. Germline V gene lookup returns CDR1 MNHEY and CDR2 SMNVEV (reference sequence). V lost 5 bases, J lost 0 bases, and 9 bases lay in between. CDR3 sequence: CASSPLFSTDTQYF. CDR3 bases: TGTGCCAGCAGTCCCCTGTTTAGCACAGATACGCAGTATTTT.

The CDR3 reads CASSSIGGNEQFF. DNA of the CDR3: TGTGCCAGCAGTTCCATAGGGGGAAATGAGCAGTTCTTC. The chain combines TRBV7-3 with TRBJ2-1, with D tentatively TRBD1 (6 bases). Trimming took off 6 bases at V and 7 bases at J, with 13 bases between the two ends. The germline CDR1 and CDR2 sequences are SGHTA and FQGTGA. The CDR3 is 13 amino acids.

There are a few counts of this clonotype. The chain joins TRBV10-2 to TRBJ2-7; a possible D gene is TRBD1 (5 bases). CDR3 length equals 14 residues. Germline-derived CDR1 and CDR2 are WSHSY and SAAADI. The germline V and J ends were trimmed by 7 bases and 3 bases, with 16 bases remaining between them. CDR3: CASIRGLDGYEQYF. For the CDR3, the DNA is TGCGCCAGCATTAGGGGATTAGATGGCTACGAGCAGTACTTC.

This clonotype appeared a few times. The chain recombines TRBV3-1 with TRBJ2-5, with D perhaps TRBD1 (6 bases). Per germline, CDR1 LGHDT and CDR2 YNNKEL (reference sequence). V was pared by 0 bases and J by 4 bases, with 12 bases between. The CDR3 totals 15 residues. The CDR3 spells CASSQDARGGETQYF. CDR3 bases: TGTGCCAGCAGCCAAGATGCCAGGGGTGGAGAGACCCAGTACTTC.

As regards this clonotype: At one of its ends the junction is not consistent with the germline gene, which may arise from a read error. This rearrangement joins TRBV5-1 to TRBJ2-5, with 12 bases identical to TRBD1. Germline loops: CDR1 SGHRS, CDR2 YFSETQ. The length of the CDR3 is 14 residues. CDR3 amino acids: CANSPGQGAETQYF. CDR3 DNA sequence: TGCGCCAACAGCCCGGGACAGGGGGCAGAGACCCAGTACTTC.

The genes are TRBV9 and TRBJ2-2; D gene ambiguous. The CDR3 spans 16 residues. The V gene's germline CDR1 is SGDLS and CDR2 YYNGEE. V lost 4 bases, J lost 4 bases, and 17 bases lay in between. The CDR3 spells CASSTGPGRSTGELFF. The CDR3 nucleotides read TGTGCCAGCAGCACCGGACCGGGTCGGAGCACCGGGGAGCTGTTTTTT.

The gene calls are TRBV7-3 and TRBJ2-2, with 11 bases lining up with TRBD2. The trim removed 4 bases at V and 4 bases at J, leaving 8 bases unmatched. The CDR3 spans 17 residues. Per the germline V gene, CDR1 is SGHTA and CDR2 is FQGTGA. Here the CDR3 reads CASSSTLSGRATGELFF. Here the CDR3 DNA reads TGTGCCAGCAGCTCAACACTTAGCGGGAGGGCCACCGGGGAGCTGTTTTTT.

The sample holds a few counts of this clonotype. The chain employs TRBV28 and TRBJ1-4; D remains unclear. V lost 8 bases, J lost 5 bases, and 6 bases lay in between. In germline, CDR1 is MDHEN, CDR2 SYDVKM. The CDR3 length is 11 residues. This CDR3 is CASLMNEKLFF. The CDR3 coding sequence is TGTGCCAGCCTTATGAATGAAAAACTGTTTTTT.

This clonotype was counted many times. The rearrangement links TRBV20-1 to TRBJ2-2; TRBD1 matches 9 bases. CDR3 length: 14 amino acids. Germline values: CDR1 DFQATT, CDR2 SNEGSKA (reference sequence). After removal of 2 bases from V and 8 bases from J, the junction contained 6 bases not matched to a gene. CDR3 coding DNA: TGCAGTGCTAGATCCGACAGGGGGATGGGGGAGCTGTTTTTT. This encodes CSARSDRGMGELFF.

With respect to this clonotype: It is likely a read error, because the conserved phenylalanine at the end of the CDR3 is missing. The CDR3 DNA is TGTGCCACCAGCAGAGAAGGGGACCAGGCAATGGCTTTCTAT. It yields the protein CATSREGDQAMAFY. The chain links TRBV15 to TRBJ1-1, with D perhaps matching TRBD1 (5 bases). Germline V lookup: CDR1 LNHNV, CDR2 YYDKDF (reference sequence). The ends were cut back, 0 bases at V and 11 bases at J, with 16 bases in the middle. This CDR3 has 14 amino acids.

The V and J genes are TRBV7-8 and TRBJ1-5; no reliable D call. V dropped 5 bases and J dropped 0 bases, with 20 bases sitting between them. Per the germline V gene, CDR1 is SGHVS and CDR2 is FQNEAQ. This CDR3 has 18 amino acids. The CDR3 loop reads CASSPPCIGPYSNQPQHF. Written as DNA, the CDR3 is TGTGCCAGCAGCCCCCCCTGTATTGGACCTTATAGCAATCAGCCCCAGCATTTT.

The V gene is TRBV18, the J gene TRBJ1-1, with D perhaps TRBD1 (5 bases). V was cut by 1 base and J by 1 base, with 7 bases left in between. CDR1 KGHSH and CDR2 LQKENI come from the germline V gene. This CDR3 has 14 residues. The CDR3 reads CASSPQTENTEAFF. The CDR3 coding sequence is TGTGCCAGCTCACCACAGACAGAGAACACTGAAGCTTTCTTT.

This clonotype appeared a few times. The chain links TRBV4-1 to TRBJ2-1, with TRBD2 matching 11 bases. The germline V gene has CDR1 MGHRA and CDR2 YSYEKL. V was clipped by 1 base and J by 7 bases; unmatched bases: 3. CDR3 length equals 15 residues. This CDR3 reads CASSQGLAGWNEQFF. The CDR3 coding sequence is TGCGCCAGCAGCCAAGGACTAGCGGGATGGAATGAGCAGTTCTTC.

The gene calls are TRBV27 and TRBJ2-7, with TRBD1 as a possible D gene (5 bases). The CDR3 covers 14 residues. Germline V gene sequence: CDR1 MNHEY, CDR2 SMNVEV (reference sequence). Deletions cut 4 bases from V and 1 base from J, with 11 bases between. CDR3 nucleotide sequence: TGTGCCAGCAGTTCCTCCAGGGTATCCTACGAGCAGTACTTC. This encodes CASSSSRVSYEQYF.

The CDR3 sequence is CASSTSRSSYEQYF. The CDR3 nucleotides are TGTGCCAGCAGTACCTCCAGAAGCTCCTACGAGCAGTACTTC. V and J are TRBV6-5 and TRBJ2-7; D not certain. CDR3 length equals 14 residues. Germline values: CDR1 MNHEY, CDR2 SVGAGI. Deletions cut 5 bases from V and 0 bases from J, with 11 bases between.

In nucleotides, the CDR3 is TGTGCCAGCAGTTTGGGGGACAGGGGGAATCAGCCCCAGCATTTT. It specifies CASSLGDRGNQPQHF. The chain employs TRBV12-3 or TRBV12-4 and TRBJ1-5, with 11 positions matching TRBD1. Trimming at V came to 3 bases and at J to 4 bases, leaving 2 bases not matched to a gene. The CDR3 extends over 15 amino acids.

This clonotype was seen more than once but under ten times. The rearrangement uses TRBV12-3 or TRBV12-4 and TRBJ2-3; D uncertain. The V gene lost 7 bases and the J gene lost 2 bases, with 1 base spanning the gap. This CDR3 is built from 10 residues. CDR3 residues: CASTTDTQYF. The CDR3 nucleotides read TGTGCCAGCACCACAGATACGCAGTATTTT.

V usage is TRBV3-1 and J usage is TRBJ2-3, with D uncertain. V gave up 1 base and J gave up 6 bases, with 8 bases separating them. The germline V gene has CDR1 LGHDT and CDR2 YNNKEL (reference sequence). The CDR3 is 13 amino acids. This chain's CDR3 is CASSQAETDTQYF. The CDR3 region has the DNA TGTGCCAGCAGCCAAGCTGAGACGGATACGCAGTATTTT.

This clonotype was observed a few times. This chain connects TRBV7-2 to TRBJ2-1; tentative D call: TRBD1 (6 bases). This CDR3 is built from 12 residues. The V end was cut by 5 bases, the J end by 9 bases, with 11 bases between. Germline V gene sequence: CDR1 SGHTA, CDR2 FQGNSA. The CDR3 reads CASSTGWGEQFF. The CDR3 region has the DNA TGTGCCAGCAGCACAGGGTGGGGTGAGCAGTTCTTC.

This clonotype was seen ten or more times. The genes are TRBV6-2 or TRBV6-3 and TRBJ2-2; D uncertain. Trimming shortened V by 2 bases and J by 5 bases, and 9 bases separated the two germline ends. CDR1 is MNHEY and CDR2 is SVGEGT in the germline V gene. This CDR3 comprises 14 residues. The CDR3 loop is CASSYTPGTGELFF. For the CDR3, the DNA is TGTGCCAGCAGTTACACACCGGGTACCGGGGAGCTGTTTTTT.